The T cell receptor (beta chain) described here comes from a study of cytomegalovirus exposure and HLA in healthy donors. PCR used 60 Vbeta primers and 13 Jbeta primers. The method was immunoSEQ multiplex PCR; TCRdb's version includes in-frame clones alone and lacks a portion of them. The table has about 210,000 clones, 60% to 80% seen once. Comments on this clone: The antigen is undetermined.

V was trimmed by 5 bases and J by 4 bases, leaving 8 bases between them. The CDR3 has 12 amino acids. The germline CDR1 and CDR2 sequences are ENHRY and SYGVKD. The study's findings and limits: The investigators catalogued 150 to 200 TCR beta chains as cytomegalovirus-associated. When analyzed later, the rates of TCR association showed variation by HLA locus, with DRB1 the most and HLA-C the fewest. One cluster of highly shared sequence variants probably arose as a sequencing artifact.

Input material: PBMCs. The V call is TRBV10-3, the J call TRBJ1-1, with D perhaps matching TRBD1 (5 bases). The TCR comes from a male donor in good health and CMV-seronegative. The CDR3: CAISRQGTEAFF. The CDR3 bases are TGTGCCATCAGTCGGCAGGGCACTGAAGCTTTCTTT.